Below, 5 T cell receptor beta chains from the same sample are listed, as sequenced in a study of identical twins. TCRdb re-called the 5' RACE reads with MiXCR, one entry per CDR3 protein. Of around 340,000 distinct CDR3 sequences listed, approximately 8.7% are singletons. The sequencing input was naive T cells sorted from blood. The receptors here all came from a woman between 50 and 59 years old in good health.

The chain carries TRBV14 and TRBJ2-3; 10 nucleotides line up with TRBD2. The CDR3 extends over 17 amino acids. V gave up 0 bases and J gave up 3 bases; unmatched junction bases: 6. Germline CDR1 reads SGHDN; CDR2 reads FVKESK. The CDR3 coding sequence is TGTGCCAGCAGCCAAGATCGGAGCGGGAGGGCTACAGATACGCAGTATTTT. Residues: CASSQDRSGRATDTQYF.

This clonotype was seen ten or more times. DNA for the CDR3: TGTGCCAGCAGCTCAGGGACTAGCGGGATACCCTCCTACAATGAGCAGTTCTTC. Protein product: CASSSGTSGIPSYNEQFF. This sequence joins TRBV7-9 and TRBJ2-1; 13 nucleotides agree with TRBD2. The CDR3 runs 18 residues. The ends lost 4 bases at V and 0 bases at J; junction bases unmatched: 6. Germline-derived CDR1 and CDR2 are SEHNR and FQNEAQ (reference sequence).

This clonotype appeared a few times. The chain combines TRBV4-1 with TRBJ2-5, with a weak D call TRBD1 (5 bases). This CDR3 contains 14 residues. V was clipped by 5 bases and J by 2 bases, with 12 bases between them. From germline, CDR1 is MGHRA and CDR2 YSYEKL. CDR3 bases: TGCGCCAGCAGCTTGCGACAGTATCAAGAGACCCAGTACTTC. This translates into CASSLRQYQETQYF.

In this sample, this clonotype turned up many times. This chain links TRBV5-1 with TRBJ2-2, with 8 bases that match TRBD2. The CDR3 contains 16 residues. Germline V gives CDR1 SGHRS, CDR2 YFSETQ. With V trimmed by 4 bases and J by 0 bases, 5 bases remained unmatched. CDR3 nucleotides: TGCGCCAGCAGCACACTAGCGGCCTCGAACACCGGGGAGCTGTTTTTT. Amino acid sequence: CASSTLAASNTGELFF. Looking up the rest from reference TRBV5-1 and TRBJ2-2 gives the full variable domain: KAGVTQTPRYLIKTRGQQVTLSCSPISGHRSVSWYQQTPGQGLQFLFEYFSETQRNKGNFPGRFSGRQFSNSRSEMNVSTLELGDSALYLCASSTLAASNTGELFFGEGSRLTVL.

This clonotype appeared many times. This chain joins TRBV12-3 or TRBV12-4 and TRBJ2-2; D is perhaps TRBD1 (6 bases). The V end lost 7 bases, the J end lost 7 bases, and 16 bases lay between the germline ends. This CDR3 has 14 residues. The CDR3 is CASTVKRQVGELFF. Here the CDR3 DNA reads TGTGCCAGCACCGTAAAGCGACAGGTCGGGGAGCTGTTTTTT.